One and the same sample provided the 29 T cell receptor beta chains below, sequenced in a study of a mutant IDH1 vaccine in newly diagnosed glioma (dated by TCRdb to 2020 to 2023). These receptors are not linked to any known antigen. Libraries were built with the immunoSEQ multiplex PCR assay. TCRdb provides this immuneACCESS table in a form limited to in-frame rearrangements. Some clones are lacking; in checked studies, under half of them reflect an unresolved V gene, and why the rest are absent is not known. Present in this sample are roughly 32,000 clones, roughly three quarters of which were seen just once. The ten biggest clones cover about 9.3% of the sample. The time point label, read with the paper, signifies: week 35, safety follow-up. A 20-mer mutant IDH1 peptide at 300 micrograms in Montanide made up each vaccine dose, which was injected subcutaneously together with topical imiquimod.

The material was PBMCs, obtained from a glioma patient whose treatment included an IDH1 peptide vaccine. The receptor set was obtained from a woman aged 30 to 39 with glioma. Some clones in this sample may be carry-over from other donors' samples.

The chain carries TRBV9 and TRBJ2-7; a possible D gene is TRBD1 (6 bases). This CDR3 spans 14 amino acids. V shed 0 bases and J shed 3 bases, with 10 bases lying between them. Germline CDR1 and CDR2: SGDLS and YYNGEE. The CDR3 DNA follows: TGTGCCAGCAGCGTAGTGGCAGGGGACTACGAGCAGTACTTC. As protein: CASSVVAGDYEQYF.

This sequence joins TRBV4-1 and TRBJ2-7; 9 nucleotides match TRBD1. Germline-derived CDR1 and CDR2 are MGHRA and YSYEKL. The CDR3 totals 18 residues. With V trimmed by 7 bases and J by 4 bases, 20 bases remained unmatched. The CDR3 sequence: CASTPGQGPWSPTYEQYF. The CDR3 region has the DNA TGCGCCAGCACTCCGGGACAGGGACCATGGTCTCCGACTTACGAGCAGTACTTC.

The J gene is TRBJ1-1, the V gene TRBV28; unclear D gene. The CDR3 spans 17 residues. The V and J ends lost 2 bases and 5 bases respectively, with 21 bases between them. Germline values: CDR1 MDHEN, CDR2 SYDVKM. In DNA, the CDR3 is TGTGCCAGCAGTTTACGTAGCGGGAGAGTGGGGATAACTGAAGCTTTCTTT. Protein product: CASSLRSGRVGITEAFF.

This clone was seen just once. This chain connects TRBV18 to TRBJ2-1, with 9 bases identical to TRBD1. V gave up 3 bases and J gave up 0 bases; unmatched junction bases: 0. CDR3 length equals 15 residues. Germline lookup yields CDR1 KGHSH and CDR2 LQKENI. The CDR3 DNA reads as TGTGCCAGCTCACCGGGACAGGGCTCCTACAATGAGCAGTTCTTC. Translation gives CASSPGQGSYNEQFF.

The chain combines TRBV9 with TRBJ2-2; D call uncertain. V lost 0 bases, J lost 5 bases, and 8 bases lay in between. The CDR3 spans 14 residues. The germline gives CDR1 SGDLS, CDR2 YYNGEE. In DNA, the CDR3 is TGTGCCAGCAGCGTAGCTCAAGAGACCGGGGAGCTGTTTTTT. Translated, it gives CASSVAQETGELFF.

There are a few counts of this clone. This sequence joins TRBV29-1 and TRBJ2-1, with D tentatively TRBD1 (6 bases). V was cut by 6 bases and J by 3 bases, with 21 bases left in between. Germline V gene data show CDR1 as SQVTM and CDR2 as ANQGSEA. The CDR3 runs 16 residues. The CDR3 DNA is TGCAGCGTCACCATACCTAGTCAGGGGCTCTACAATGAGCAGTTCTTC. This encodes CSVTIPSQGLYNEQFF.

This clone was counted once. The chain carries TRBV11-3 and TRBJ2-2, with 8 bases identical to TRBD2. Germline CDR1 and CDR2: SGHNT and YENEEA. The CDR3 loop spans 16 amino acids. Germline trimming cut 3 bases from V and 4 bases from J; bases unmatched to any gene: 7. The DNA for the CDR3 is TGTGCCAGCAGCTTGATTAGCGGGAAAAGCACCGGGGAGCTGTTTTTT. Translated, it gives CASSLISGKSTGELFF.

The chain is built from TRBV25-1 and TRBJ1-1; a weak D match, TRBD1 (5 bases). Germline assignment: CDR1 MGHDK and CDR2 SYGVNS. The CDR3 extends over 12 amino acids. V was clipped by 2 bases and J by 8 bases, with 9 bases between them. The CDR3 DNA reads TGTGCCAGCAGTGAACCTGGGACCGAAGCTTTCTTT. This codes for CASSEPGTEAFF.

This clone is a singleton in its sample. The gene calls are TRBV5-4 and TRBJ2-7; tentative D call: TRBD2 (5 bases). The V gene's germline CDR1 is SGHNT and CDR2 YYREEE (reference sequence). Between the trimmed V and J ends, which lost 0 bases and 0 bases, there was a span of 7 bases. The CDR3 extends over 14 amino acids. This CDR3 is CASSLARGSYEQYF. CDR3 sequence (DNA): TGTGCCAGCAGCTTGGCCCGGGGCTCCTACGAGCAGTACTTC.

V usage is TRBV6-6 and J usage is TRBJ2-2; either TRBD1 or TRBD2 may fit D (6 bases each). CDR1 MNHNY and CDR2 SVGAGI come from the germline V gene (reference sequence). This CDR3 has 15 amino acids. V was pared by 7 bases and J by 4 bases, with 16 bases between. The CDR3 nucleotides are TGTGCCAGCACCTTTGGGGGGCAGGGCACCGGGGAGCTGTTTTTT. It translates to CASTFGGQGTGELFF.

V usage is TRBV7-8 and J usage is TRBJ2-7; D gene uncertain. CDR3 length equals 13 residues. CDR1 is SGHVS and CDR2 is FQNEAQ in the germline V gene. V was pared by 0 bases and J by 0 bases, with 3 bases between. The CDR3: CASSLAISYEQYF. DNA for the CDR3: TGTGCCAGCAGCTTAGCCATCTCCTACGAGCAGTACTTC.

The rearrangement uses TRBV21-1 and TRBJ1-2. TRBV21-1 is a pseudogene segment. There are 16 residues in the CDR3. CDR3 bases: TGTGCCAGCAGCAAAGTCGGGGAAGATACTAACTATGGCTACACCTTC. Translating gives CASSKVGEDTNYGYTF.

V is TRBV4-1 and J is TRBJ1-1; D gene uncertain. Trimming cost V 0 bases and J 1 base, with 6 bases left between them. The CDR3 loop spans 14 amino acids. The V gene's germline CDR1 is MGHRA and CDR2 YSYEKL. The CDR3 sequence: CASSQESWNTEAFF. DNA for the CDR3: TGCGCCAGCAGCCAAGAAAGCTGGAACACTGAAGCTTTCTTT.

This clone was detected a few times. The rearrangement joins TRBV19 to TRBJ1-5; TRBD1 aligns across 7 bases. The CDR3 length is 13 residues. Germline lookup yields CDR1 LNHDA and CDR2 SQIVND (reference sequence). The ends lost 6 bases at V and 7 bases at J; junction bases unmatched: 6. CDR3 loop: CASRLQGTQPQHF. CDR3 DNA: TGTGCCAGTAGGCTACAGGGGACGCAGCCCCAGCATTTT. Drawing the rest from reference TRBV19 and TRBJ1-5, the complete variable domain is DGGITQSPKYLFRKEGQNVTLSCEQNLNHDAMYWYRQDPGQGLRLIYYSQIVNDFQKGDIAEGYSVSREKKESFPLTVTSAQKNPTAFYLCASRLQGTQPQHFGDGTRLSIL.

This clone showed up just a few times. This rearrangement joins TRBV4-1 to TRBJ1-2; D gene unclear. V lost 5 bases, J lost 0 bases, and 10 bases lay in between. Germline V gene lookup returns CDR1 MGHRA and CDR2 YSYEKL. The CDR3 is 14 residues long. Here the CDR3 DNA reads TGCGCCAGCAGCTACCCGGGAGCTAACTATGGCTACACCTTC. Amino acids: CASSYPGANYGYTF.

With regard to this clone: The junction departs from the called germline gene at one end, perhaps through a read error. The rearrangement links TRBV9 to TRBJ1-2; no definite D call. The CDR3 consists of 9 residues. Germline V gene lookup returns CDR1 SGDLS and CDR2 YYNGEE. The chain's CDR3 is CASNKEEAF. The CDR3 coding sequence is TGTGCCAGCAATAAGGAAGAAGCCTTC.

The genes are TRBV7-8 and TRBJ2-3; 7 bases map to TRBD2. The CDR3 sequence is 14 residues long. Germline V gene sequence: CDR1 SGHVS, CDR2 FQNEAQ. V trimming: 5 bases; J trimming: 5 bases; junction bases outside the gene matches: 7. Written as DNA, the CDR3 is TGTGCCAGCAGCCTCGGACTAGGGAGAGATACGCAGTATTTT. Protein: CASSLGLGRDTQYF.

The gene calls are TRBV6-1 and TRBJ2-1, with 7 bases that match TRBD2. The CDR3 sequence is 15 residues long. Germline CDR1 MNHNS, CDR2 SASEGT. V lost 2 bases, J lost 2 bases, and 3 bases stayed unmatched. CDR3 amino acids: CASSESGDPYNEQFF. The CDR3 DNA sequence: TGTGCCAGCAGTGAAAGCGGGGACCCCTACAATGAGCAGTTCTTC.

The chain combines TRBV7-3 with TRBJ1-1; D is perhaps TRBD1 (6 bases). The CDR3 totals 15 residues. Germline V CDR1 and CDR2: SGHTA, FQGTGA. V lost 3 bases and J lost 1, with 12 bases in between. The CDR3 spells CASSFEAGANTEAFF. For the CDR3, the DNA is TGTGCCAGCAGCTTCGAGGCGGGGGCGAACACTGAAGCTTTCTTT.

The chain combines TRBV7-9 with TRBJ2-3; TRBD1 matches at 7 bases. From germline, CDR1 is SEHNR and CDR2 FQNEAQ (reference sequence). The CDR3 has 14 residues. Trimming took 5 bases from V and 3 from J; bases not matched to a gene: 5. CDR3 region: CASSLQTGTDTQYF. In DNA form, the CDR3 reads TGTGCCAGCAGCCTTCAGACAGGGACAGATACGCAGTATTTT. Based on the CDR3 plus reference TRBV7-9 and TRBJ2-3, the full variable domain is DTGVSQNPRHKITKRGQNVTFRCDPISEHNRLYWYRQTLGQGPEFLTYFQNEAQLEKSRLLSDRFSAERPKGSFSTLEIQRTEQGDSAMYLCASSLQTGTDTQYFGPGTRLTVL.

This clone was observed a few times. This chain links TRBV30 with TRBJ2-5, with a tentative D call TRBD1 (6 bases). Germline CDR1 is GTSNPN and CDR2 is SVGIG (reference sequence). Trimming left V 3 bases short and J 2 bases short, with 13 bases between. The CDR3 runs 14 residues. The CDR3 loop is CAWRTGWVQETQYF. The CDR3 coding sequence is TGTGCCTGGAGAACAGGGTGGGTGCAAGAGACCCAGTACTTC. The full variable domain, in which reference TRBV30 and TRBJ2-5 provide the parts outside the CDR3, is SQTIHQWPATLVQPVGSPLSLECTVEGTSNPNLYWYRQAAGRGLQLLFYSVGIGQISSEVPQNLSASRPQDRQFILSSKKLLLSDSGFYLCAWRTGWVQETQYFGPGTRLLVL.

This chain links TRBV28 with TRBJ1-1; tentatively, D is TRBD1 (5 bases). CDR1 is MDHEN, CDR2 SYDVKM, per germline. V lost 10 bases and J 1 base, leaving 13 bases between the germline ends. The CDR3 totals 13 residues. CDR3 in DNA: TGTGCCACCGGAGGGGCGTGGAACACTGAAGCTTTCTTT. It yields the protein CATGGAWNTEAFF.

The chain has TRBV5-6 and TRBJ2-4, with 12 bases fitting TRBD2. The CDR3 spans 14 residues. Per the germline V gene, CDR1 is SGHDT and CDR2 is YYEEEE. J lost 8 bases, V lost 4 bases, and 4 bases had no gene match. DNA of the CDR3: TGTGCCAGCAGCGAGACTAGCGGGAGCTACATTCAGTACTTC. Its translation is CASSETSGSYIQYF.

The genes are TRBV4-1 and TRBJ1-5; the match to TRBD1 covers 12 bases. Per germline, CDR1 MGHRA and CDR2 YSYEKL. V shed 0 bases, J shed 7 bases, and the junction held 7 bases outside the gene matches. CDR3 length equals 17 residues. The CDR3 DNA reads as TGCGCCAGCAGCCAAGACTGGGACAGGGGGCATCGGCAGCCCCAGCATTTT. Translating gives CASSQDWDRGHRQPQHF.

The chain is built from TRBV28 and TRBJ1-2; 10 positions match TRBD1. The CDR3 has 14 residues. The V and J ends lost 6 bases and 4 bases, in that order; junction bases with no gene match: 5. CDR1 MDHEN and CDR2 SYDVKM come from the germline V gene. CDR3 residues: CASSPTGGAYGYTF. In nucleotides, the CDR3 is TGTGCCAGCAGCCCGACAGGGGGCGCCTATGGCTACACCTTC.

V and J are TRBV5-1 and TRBJ1-1; maybe TRBD1 (6 bases). From germline, CDR1 is SGHRS and CDR2 YFSETQ. The CDR3 covers 14 residues. V shed 4 bases and J shed 1 base, with 11 bases lying between them. This CDR3 is CASSAGQQNTEAFF. CDR3 in DNA: TGCGCCAGCAGCGCCGGACAGCAGAACACTGAAGCTTTCTTT.

The chain uses TRBV19 and TRBJ2-3; a weak D match, TRBD2 (6 bases). CDR3 size: 11 residues. Germline CDR1 reads LNHDA; CDR2 reads SQIVND (reference sequence). V lost 8 bases and J 7 bases, leaving 10 bases between the germline ends. CDR3 residues: CASLGGYTQYF. The CDR3 DNA is TGTGCCAGTCTTGGGGGGTATACGCAGTATTTT.

This rearrangement joins TRBV27 to TRBJ2-7; 11 bases are a match to TRBD2. The CDR3 runs to 14 residues. In germline, CDR1 is MNHEY, CDR2 SMNVEV (reference sequence). Losses at the gene ends were 5 bases for V and 2 bases for J; bases not matched to a gene: 2. The CDR3 spells CASSPGLAAYEQYF. The CDR3 bases are TGTGCCAGCAGTCCGGGACTAGCGGCCTACGAGCAGTACTTC.

CDR3 in amino acids: CAWRGRRTSGRLGTDTQYF. CDR3 coding DNA: TGTGCCTGGAGGGGTCGTAGGACTAGCGGGCGCCTCGGCACAGATACGCAGTATTTT. J is TRBJ2-3 and V is TRBV30; TRBD2 agrees at 11 bases. This CDR3 comprises 19 residues. The trim removed 3 bases at V and 1 base at J, leaving 15 bases unmatched. Per germline, CDR1 GTSNPN and CDR2 SVGIG (reference sequence).